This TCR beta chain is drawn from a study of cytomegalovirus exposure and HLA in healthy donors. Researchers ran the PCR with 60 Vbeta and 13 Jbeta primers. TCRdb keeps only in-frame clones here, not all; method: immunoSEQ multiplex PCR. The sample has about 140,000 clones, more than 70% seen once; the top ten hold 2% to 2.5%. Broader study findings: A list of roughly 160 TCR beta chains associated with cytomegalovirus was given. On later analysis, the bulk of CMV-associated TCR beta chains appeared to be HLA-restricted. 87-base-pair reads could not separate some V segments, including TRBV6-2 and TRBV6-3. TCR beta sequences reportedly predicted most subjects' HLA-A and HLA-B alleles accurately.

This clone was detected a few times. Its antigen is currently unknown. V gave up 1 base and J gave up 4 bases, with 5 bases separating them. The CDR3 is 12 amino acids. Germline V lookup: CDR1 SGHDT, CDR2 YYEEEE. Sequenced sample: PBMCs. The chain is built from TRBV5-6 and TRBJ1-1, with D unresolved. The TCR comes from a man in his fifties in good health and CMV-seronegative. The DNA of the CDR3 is TGTGCCAGCAGCTTGCGGTCCACTGAAGCTTTCTTT. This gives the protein CASSLRSTEAFF.